This record covers a single T cell receptor (beta chain). The V and J ends lost 0 bases and 4 bases respectively, with 24 bases between them. This CDR3 is 18 amino acids long. Germline V lookup: CDR1 SQVTM, CDR2 ANQGSEA. Donors were grouped by their self-reported clinical history. This specimen belongs to a study of blood T cell repertoires in COVID-19. Original methodology: Reference gene primer amplification gave estimated nucleated cell counts. Here immunoSEQ multiplex PCR was the method, and the copy in TCRdb shows in-frame clones only, minus some. D and trimming come from the DNA, and the V and J calls and clone size come from that table. The top ten hold roughly 3.9% of the sample, which has more than 300,000 clones, roughly 90% seen once.

This TCR derives from a woman aged 30 to 39 who had been exposed to COVID-19. The sequencing input was PBMCs or T cells enriched from blood (not recorded which). The chain is built from TRBV29-1 and TRBJ1-2, with D maybe TRBD1 (6 bases). CDR3 sequence (DNA): TGCAGCGTTGAAGATTTGCGGGGGGCGCGAATCCGGGGCTATGGCTACACCTTC. Translating it yields CSVEDLRGARIRGYGYTF.